These 17 T cell receptor beta chains originate from one sample sequenced in a study of OX40 agonist ivuxolimab in advanced cancers. This table comes from immunoSEQ multiplex PCR, and its TCRdb copy is limited to in-frame clones, with some not included. The sample yields roughly 60,000 clones, 84% seen once. Here the sequenced sample was CD4+ or CD8+ T cells sorted from blood, taken in a trial of the OX40 agonist ivuxolimab. Every receptor here comes from an adult with an advanced solid tumor such as melanoma, head and neck, liver or kidney cancer.

This clone was detected once. This chain connects TRBV28 to TRBJ2-4; D possibly uses TRBD1 or TRBD2 (5 bases each). The length of the CDR3 is 15 residues. CDR1 is MDHEN, CDR2 SYDVKM, per germline. Trimming removed 4 bases at V and 8 bases at J, with 18 bases between. The CDR3 loop reads CASSSPQLLGDIQYF. The CDR3 nucleotides are TGTGCCAGCAGTTCCCCCCAGCTCTTGGGGGACATTCAGTACTTC.

The chain combines TRBV7-9 with TRBJ2-1, with 16 bases aligning to TRBD2. This CDR3 has 18 residues. V was pared by 5 bases and J by 4 bases, with 8 bases of the junction left unmatched. Germline values: CDR1 SEHNR, CDR2 FQNEAQ (reference sequence). The CDR3 sequence is CASSKGLAGGSFYNEQFF. The DNA of the CDR3 is TGTGCCAGCAGCAAGGGACTAGCGGGAGGGTCCTTTTACAATGAGCAGTTCTTC. The full variable domain, rest sourced from reference TRBV7-9 and TRBJ2-1, is DTGVSQNPRHKITKRGQNVTFRCDPISEHNRLYWYRQTLGQGPEFLTYFQNEAQLEKSRLLSDRFSAERPKGSFSTLEIQRTEQGDSAMYLCASSKGLAGGSFYNEQFFGPGTRLTVL.

The chain joins TRBV11-3 to TRBJ2-7; D is perhaps TRBD1 (5 bases). V lost 2 bases and J 3 bases, leaving 8 bases between the germline ends. Germline V gene data show CDR1 as SGHNT and CDR2 as YENEEA. The CDR3 consists of 13 residues. The CDR3 protein is CASSLNQGYEQYF. CDR3 coding DNA: TGTGCCAGCAGCTTAAATCAGGGCTACGAGCAGTACTTC.

The chain recombines TRBV11-2 with TRBJ2-7; D not resolved. V gave up 5 bases and J gave up 1 base, with 12 bases separating them. The V gene's germline CDR1 is SGHAT and CDR2 FQNNGV. CDR3 size: 14 residues. CDR3 residues: CASSPDRFSYEQYF. The CDR3 DNA follows: TGTGCCAGCAGCCCAGACCGGTTTTCCTACGAGCAGTACTTC.

The count of this clone is one. V is TRBV2 and J is TRBJ2-7; the match to TRBD1 covers 8 bases. The germline V gene has CDR1 SNHLY and CDR2 FYNNEI. The V segment lost 4 bases and the J segment 6 bases; nucleotides outside the gene matches: 8. This CDR3 has 14 amino acids. The CDR3 protein is CASSGQGNLSEQYF. CDR3 bases: TGTGCCAGCAGTGGACAGGGGAATCTGTCCGAGCAGTACTTC.

The V gene is TRBV27, the J gene TRBJ1-4; D not certain. The germline V and J ends were trimmed by 3 bases and 6 bases, with 8 bases remaining between them. The CDR3 sequence is 13 residues long. Germline CDR1 reads MNHEY; CDR2 reads SMNVEV (reference sequence). The CDR3: CASSFSGYEKLFF. The CDR3 DNA is TGTGCCAGCAGTTTCAGCGGGTATGAAAAACTGTTTTTT.

The CDR3 DNA reads as TGCGCCAGCAGCCGAGGGGTCTCCTACGAGCAGTACTTC. It yields the protein CASSRGVSYEQYF. The rearrangement uses TRBV4-1 and TRBJ2-7; D assignment may be TRBD1 or TRBD2 (5 bases each). There are 13 residues in the CDR3. V was cut by 4 bases and J by 0 bases, with 7 bases left in between. From germline, CDR1 is MGHRA and CDR2 YSYEKL.

The chain couples TRBV5-5 to TRBJ2-5, with 9 bases that match TRBD1. The CDR3 is 12 residues long. Germline V CDR1 and CDR2: SGHKS, YYEKEE (reference sequence). With 10 bases clipped from V and 5 bases from J, the junction kept 6 bases outside the gene matches. CDR3 nucleotide sequence: TGTGCCGGACAGGGGTCCGGGGAGACCCAGTACTTC. Its protein product is CAGQGSGETQYF.

J is TRBJ2-7 and V is TRBV28, with 14 bases identical to TRBD2. Germline V gene lookup returns CDR1 MDHEN and CDR2 SYDVKM. V was clipped by 1 base and J by 9 bases; unmatched bases: 5. The CDR3 length is 15 residues. The CDR3 DNA sequence: TGTGCCAGCAGTTTATCGACTAGCGGGAGGGCCTGGCAGTACTTC. This codes for CASSLSTSGRAWQYF. Based on the CDR3 plus reference TRBV28 and TRBJ2-7, the full variable domain is DVKVTQSSRYLVKRTGEKVFLECVQDMDHENMFWYRQDPGLGLRLIYFSYDVKMKEKGDIPEGYSVSREKKERFSLILESASTNQTSMYLCASSLSTSGRAWQYFGPGTRLTVT.

The chain employs TRBV25-1 and TRBJ1-1; 10 nucleotides align to TRBD1. With V trimmed by 4 bases and J by 0 bases, 2 bases remained unmatched. The CDR3 is 15 residues long. Germline V gives CDR1 MGHDK, CDR2 SYGVNS. CDR3 DNA: TGTGCCAGCAGTGGGGGACAGGGGTTGAACACTGAAGCTTTCTTT. Its translation: CASSGGQGLNTEAFF.

V is TRBV30 and J is TRBJ2-1; 7 positions match TRBD2. Per germline, CDR1 GTSNPN and CDR2 SVGIG (reference sequence). Trimming at V came to 0 bases and at J to 8 bases, leaving 10 bases not matched to a gene. CDR3 length: 15 amino acids. The CDR3 DNA reads TGTGCCTGGAGTGTAGGCGGGCGGGAGTCAGATGAGCAGTTCTTC. Translation gives CAWSVGGRESDEQFF.

This chain joins TRBV2 and TRBJ2-7, with a weak D call TRBD1 (6 bases). The length of the CDR3 is 14 residues. Germline V gives CDR1 SNHLY, CDR2 FYNNEI. The V end lost 7 bases, the J end lost 2 bases, and 15 bases lay between the germline ends. The CDR3 is CASKGLGGTYEQYF. The CDR3 DNA follows: TGTGCCAGCAAGGGCTTAGGGGGAACCTACGAGCAGTACTTC. The whole variable domain, filled in from reference TRBV2 and TRBJ2-7, reads EPEVTQTPSHQVTQMGQEVILRCVPISNHLYFYWYRQILGQKVEFLVSFYNNEISEKSEIFDDQFSVERPDGSNFTLKIRSTKLEDSAMYFCASKGLGGTYEQYFGPGTRLTVT.

The CDR3 DNA reads as TGTGCCAGCAGCTCAGGGACAGGTCGGACCTACGAGCAGTACTTC. This gives the protein CASSSGTGRTYEQYF. This sequence joins TRBV11-1 and TRBJ2-7; TRBD1 matches at 8 bases. This CDR3 has 15 residues. J gave up 2 bases and V 4 bases, and 7 bases lay outside the gene matches. From germline, CDR1 is SGHAT and CDR2 FQDESV (reference sequence).

The V gene is TRBV5-4, the J gene TRBJ2-7, with D possibly called TRBD1 or TRBD2 (6 bases each). CDR3 length equals 14 residues. Germline lookup yields CDR1 SGHNT and CDR2 YYREEE (reference sequence). Trimming removed 4 bases at V and 2 bases at J, with 13 bases between. CDR3: CASSPTRGAYEQYF. The CDR3 nucleotides are TGTGCCAGCAGCCCCACTAGGGGGGCCTACGAGCAGTACTTC.

The V call is TRBV11-2, the J call TRBJ2-3; 10 bases are a match to TRBD2. CDR1 and CDR2 from the germline V gene are SGHAT and FQNNGV. With 0 bases clipped from V and 6 bases from J, the junction kept 6 bases outside the gene matches. The CDR3 sequence is 16 residues long. This CDR3 is CASSLEQRGGLDTQYF. CDR3 coding DNA: TGTGCCAGCAGCTTAGAGCAGCGGGGGGGCCTCGATACGCAGTATTTT.

This chain links TRBV15 with TRBJ2-7; D remains ambiguous. V was cut by 5 bases and J by 2 bases, with 10 bases left in between. This CDR3 has 13 residues. In germline, CDR1 is LNHNV, CDR2 YYDKDF (reference sequence). The CDR3 DNA reads TGTGCCACCAGCCCCTCCTGGGCCTACGAGCAGTACTTC. This sequence encodes CATSPSWAYEQYF. The full variable domain, completed using reference TRBV15 and TRBJ2-7, is DAMVIQNPRYQVTQFGKPVTLSCSQTLNHNVMYWYQQKSSQAPKLLFHYYDKDFNNEADTPDNFQSRRPNTSFCFLDIRSPGLGDTAMYLCATSPSWAYEQYFGPGTRLTVT.

J is TRBJ2-1 and V is TRBV11-2; 10 positions match TRBD2. Germline-derived CDR1 and CDR2 are SGHAT and FQNNGV. V lost 3 bases and J lost 0; bases outside the gene matches: 5. This CDR3 is built from 17 residues. DNA for the CDR3: TGTGCCAGCAGCTTGGGACTAGCGAGAAGCTCCTACAATGAGCAGTTCTTC. As protein: CASSLGLARSSYNEQFF.